Listed below are T cell receptor beta chains from one sample, sequenced in a study of blood T cell repertoires in COVID-19. Clones were sequenced by immunoSEQ multiplex PCR, and TCRdb holds only the in-frame ones, with some missing. Here the sample spans around 450,000 clones, roughly 91% being singletons. Sequences were obtained from PBMCs or T cells enriched from blood (not recorded which). Every receptor here comes from a man aged 18 to 29 who had recovered from COVID-19. Each CDR3 is given with its conserved first and last residue. The order of the fields is D gene, J gene, V gene, clone size, CDR3 DNA, CDR3 protein. D genes are given only for firm matches. For some rows the clone size is stated as once, few or many, or as a class when expanded; others skip it.

>TRBD2|TRBJ2-1|TRBV28|.
TGTGCCAGCAGTAGGACTAGCGGGAACTCCTACAATGAGCAGTTCTTC
CASSRTSGNSYNEQFF
>.|TRBJ1-3|TRBV15|once
TGTGCCACCAGCAGGCGGAACACCATATATTTT
CATSRRNTIYF
>TRBD1|TRBJ1-6|TRBV2|few
TGTGCCAGTATGACAGGGCGGGCCTCACCCCTCCACTTT
CASMTGRASPLHF
>.|TRBJ1-5|TRBV27|once
TGTGCCAGCAGTTTATGGGCAGTCGGTCGTTATGGCAATCAGCCCCAGCATTTT
CASSLWAVGRYGNQPQHF
>.|TRBJ1-2|TRBV18|.
TGTGCCAGCTCCCCTCCAGGGGACTATGGCTACACCTTC
CASSPPGDYGYTF
>TRBD2|TRBJ2-3|TRBV7-2|.
TGTGCCAGCAGCTTAGACGGGACTAGCGGGTATTTT
CASSLDGTSGYF
>.|TRBJ1-6|TRBV19|.
TGTGCCAGTACCCCCGAAGGGGGGGCTGGTTCACCCCTCCACTTT
CASTPEGGAGSPLHF
>TRBD1|TRBJ1-4|TRBV28|.
TGTGCCAGCAGTTCACTAAGGACAGGGGGGAATGAAAAACTGTTTTTT
CASSSLRTGGNEKLFF
>TRBD1|TRBJ1-1|TRBV6-2/TRBV6-3|once
TGTGCCAGCAGCCCCTACCGGACAGGTCCAGGGGACACTGAAGCTTTCTTT
CASSPYRTGPGDTEAFF
>.|TRBJ1-6|TRBV3-1/TRBV3-2|.
TGTGCCAGCAGCGCAGGGATGGATTCACCCCTCCACTTT
CASSAGMDSPLHF
>TRBD1|TRBJ2-1|TRBV5-1|.
TGCGCCAGCAGCCCAGGGGGCGTTTGGAATGAGCAGTTCTTC
CASSPGGVWNEQFF
>TRBD1|TRBJ1-5|TRBV9|.
TGTGCCAGCAGCCAGGGACAGGGGGCTGTTCAGCCCCAGCATTTT
CASSQGQGAVQPQHF
>.|TRBJ2-3|TRBV9|.
TGTGCCAGCAGCGCGAGCCCGGGGATAGATACGCAGTATTTT
CASSASPGIDTQYF
>TRBD2|TRBJ2-3|TRBV6-1|.
TGTGCCAGCAGTGAAGCTCGGACTAGCGGGGGCACAGATACGCAGTATTTT
CASSEARTSGGTDTQYF
>.|TRBJ1-1|TRBV7-3|.
TGTGCCAGCAGCCCCGGGGATTCCACTGAAGCTTTCTTT
CASSPGDSTEAFF
>TRBD2|TRBJ2-1|TRBV10-3|.
TGTGCCACCCTAGCGGGAGGCGACAATGAGCAGTTCTTC
CATLAGGDNEQFF
>TRBD2|TRBJ2-7|TRBV3-1/TRBV3-2|.
TGTGCCAGCAGCCAAGACGGACTAGCGGGGGACTCCTACGAGCAGTACTTC
CASSQDGLAGDSYEQYF
>TRBD1|TRBJ2-7|TRBV29-1|once
TGCAGCGTCGAAGGTCCTCGGACAGGGGGAACCTACGAGCAGTACTTC
CSVEGPRTGGTYEQYF
>TRBD1|TRBJ1-1|TRBV11-1|.
TGTGCCAGCAGCTTAGCGGGACAGTCGAACACTGAAGCTTTCTTT
CASSLAGQSNTEAFF
>.|TRBJ2-7|TRBV27|.
TGTGCCAGCAGCCTCACAGGGATCTACGAGCAGTACTTC
CASSLTGIYEQYF
>TRBD1|TRBJ1-2|TRBV6-5|.
TGTGCCAGCGGTCCAGGGGGCAGGGATGGCTACACCTTC
CASGPGGRDGYTF
>.|TRBJ2-7|TRBV4-1|once
TGCGCCAGCAGCCAAGGAATGGCCCCATTGTACGAGCAGTACTTC
CASSQGMAPLYEQYF
>TRBD1|TRBJ1-6|TRBV7-8|.
TGTGCCAGCAGCTTAGGGACAGGGGGTTCACCCCTCCACTTT
CASSLGTGGSPLHF
>.|TRBJ2-1|TRBV6-2/TRBV6-3|.
TGTGCCAGCAGCCGATACCTAGCTTATGAGCAGTTCTTC
CASSRYLAYEQFF
>.|TRBJ1-2|TRBV5-4|.
TGTGCCAGCGGTACGGAGGGTCAGGGAAGTCGGGGCTACACCTTC
CASGTEGQGSRGYTF
>TRBD1|TRBJ2-3|TRBV30|once
TGTGCCTGGATTTCCGGGACAGGGGGAACAGATACGCAGTATTTT
CAWISGTGGTDTQYF
>TRBD1|TRBJ1-6|TRBV9|once
TGTGCCAGCAGCGGACAGGGTCAGAGCTCCTATAATTCACCCCTCCACTTT
CASSGQGQSSYNSPLHF
>.|TRBJ2-7|TRBV5-1|once
TGCGCCAGCAGTCCGGCAGGCCCCTCCTACGAGCAGTACTTC
CASSPAGPSYEQYF
>TRBD1|TRBJ1-6|TRBV11-3|.
TGTGCCACAGGACAGGGGAATTCACCCCTCCACTTT
CATGQGNSPLHF
>TRBD1|TRBJ2-3|TRBV6-4|.
TGTGCCAGCAGTGGACCGCCGGGACAGGGCACAGATACGCAGTATTTT
CASSGPPGQGTDTQYF
>TRBD2|TRBJ2-7|TRBV7-2|once
TGTGCCAGCAGCCCCCTAGCGGGAGCAAAGTCCTACGAGCAGTACTTC
CASSPLAGAKSYEQYF
>.|TRBJ2-2|TRBV13|.
TGTGCCAGCAGCCCGGGACAATCCGGGGAGCTGTTTTTT
CASSPGQSGELFF
>.|TRBJ1-6|TRBV6-5|.
TGTGCCAGCAGTTACGGTCGGCTCCTAGAGGGTTCACCCCTCCACTTT
CASSYGRLLEGSPLHF
>TRBD1|TRBJ1-5|TRBV2|.
TGTGCCAGCAAAGGAGACAGGGGGATTCAGCCCCAGCATTTT
CASKGDRGIQPQHF
>TRBD1|TRBJ1-5|TRBV15|.
TGTGCCACCAGCAGAAAGTCGAAAGCCGGGACAGGGGTTTTTTTGAGCAATCAGCCCCAGCATTTT
CATSRKSKAGTGVFLSNQPQHF
>.|TRBJ2-3|TRBV7-2|.
TGTGCCAGCAGCTTGGATGGAGCCCTCTCAGATACGCAGTATTTT
CASSLDGALSDTQYF
>.|TRBJ1-5|TRBV19|.
TGTGCCAGTAGTATAAATAGGGCGGGTCCCACTAGCAATCAGCCCCAGCATTTT
CASSINRAGPTSNQPQHF
>.|TRBJ2-7|TRBV25-1|.
TGTGCCAGCAGGAGGGTCGGGCCCTTCTACGAGCAGTACTTC
CASRRVGPFYEQYF
>.|TRBJ1-1|TRBV27|.
TGTGCCAGCAGTTTTAGGGGGGGTTCTGAAGCTTTCTTT
CASSFRGGSEAFF
>TRBD2|TRBJ2-2|TRBV5-1|once
TGCGCCAGCAGCCCGGGACTAGGGAACACCGGGGAGCTGTTTTTT
CASSPGLGNTGELFF
>TRBD2|TRBJ2-7|TRBV23-1|.
TGCGCCAGCAGCTTTATCGCGGGGGGTCCGACCTACGAGCAGTACTTC
CASSFIAGGPTYEQYF
>.|TRBJ2-7|TRBV5-1|.
TGCGCCAGCAGCTTGGAGGTAACTAGCAGCGAGCAGTACTTC
CASSLEVTSSEQYF